This TCR beta chain was found in a study of T cells in Graves' hyperthyroidism and ophthalmopathy. Study conclusions and caveats: Most expanded thyroid clonotypes above 0.001 also appeared in blood.

On this clonotype: Its antigen is still unknown.

There were TCR beta CDR3 regions amplified from RNA transcripts. A first-round RT-PCR of the TCR CDR3 used the HTBI primer set. TCRdb reprocessed the multiplex PCR reads via MiXCR and lists one record per CDR3 protein. The table shows around 520,000 distinct CDR3 sequences, with less than 25% occurring only once. This clonotype originated in a woman in her thirties with Graves' ophthalmopathy. What was sequenced was blood.

The CDR3 spells CASSLMGTGANGYTF. DNA of the CDR3: TGTGCCAGCAGCTTAATGGGGACAGGGGCGAATGGCTACACCTTC. The chain combines TRBV7-2 with TRBJ1-2, with 10 positions matching TRBD1. The V gene end was trimmed by 2 bases and the J gene end by 6 bases; junction bases not matched to a gene: 6. This CDR3 contains 15 residues. The germline V gene has CDR1 SGHTA and CDR2 FQGNSA.